The clone carrying this T cell receptor (beta chain) was observed at least ten times. No antigen is known for it. The sample comes from a study of T-cell reconstitution after alpha-beta-depleted transplantation in children. This CDR3 has 14 residues. The ends were cut back, 4 bases at V and 6 bases at J, with 15 bases in the middle. Study results and caveats: Surviving recipient T cells and thymic progenitors produced the high day-60 TCRbeta diversity seen in some patients.

The TCRbeta library incorporated unique molecular identifiers. TCRdb independently ran MiXCR on the PCR reads; one entry per CDR3 protein. The sample has 700,000 or so distinct CDR3 sequences; around 13% are singletons. This receptor was identified in a girl aged 2 to 10 with congenital amegakaryocytic thrombocytopenia, due to receive a stem cell transplant. The chain has TRBV12-3 or TRBV12-4 and TRBJ1-1, with unresolved D. Sequences were derived from PBMCs, sampled before TCRalphabeta/CD19-depleted stem cell transplant. In DNA form, the CDR3 reads TGTGCCAGCAGTTGGTCCCCAGAGATTCCTGAAGCTTTCTTT. Translation: CASSWSPEIPEAFF.